This TCR beta chain appears in the sequencing data of a study of blood T cell repertoires in COVID-19. Study as a whole: The study drew acute and convalescent COVID-19 samples from the United States, Italy and Spain. PBMCs, B-cell-depleted T cells, or T cells provided the cDNA or gDNA that made up the material.

Researchers sorted participants into cohorts using their self-reported clinical history. In the source study's methods: Reference gene primers were amplified, and this amplification served to estimate nucleated cell counts. The repertoire was sequenced with immunoSEQ multiplex PCR; TCRdb's copy has only in-frame clones and lacks some. V, J and clone size are taken as reported in that table, and D and trimming were inferred from the DNA itself. Of about 280,000 clones listed, less than 85% are singletons. V was pared by 3 bases and J by 2 bases, with 12 bases of the junction left unmatched. The germline V gene encodes CDR1 SGHNT and CDR2 YYREEE (reference sequence). The CDR3 contains 17 residues. This clone was observed a single time.

This clonotype was sampled from a woman aged 50 to 65 who had recovered from COVID-19. Material for sequencing was PBMCs or T cells enriched from blood (not recorded which). V and J are TRBV5-4 and TRBJ2-5, with 8 bases fitting TRBD2. Here the CDR3 DNA reads TGTGCCAGCAGCTACTTCCGGGGGGGTATATCGCAAGAGACCCAGTACTTC. This gives the protein CASSYFRGGISQETQYF. The full variable domain, rest sourced from reference TRBV5-4 and TRBJ2-5, is ETGVTQSPTHLIKTRGQQVTLRCSSQSGHNTVSWYQQALGQGPQFIFQYYREEENGRGNFPPRFSGLQFPNYSSELNVNALELDDSALYLCASSYFRGGISQETQYFGPGTRLLVL.